This T cell receptor (beta chain) emerged from a study of T cells in Graves' hyperthyroidism and ophthalmopathy. This clonotype has just a few counts. Using RNA transcripts as the source, TCR beta CDR3 regions were amplified. HTBI primers were the set used in a first-round RT-PCR of the TCR CDR3. TCRdb reprocessed the multiplex PCR reads via MiXCR and lists one record per CDR3 protein. The data contain about 210,000 distinct CDR3 sequences, 17% of them singletons. The length of the CDR3 is 17 residues. Unmatched junction bases numbered 11, after V lost 6 bases and J lost 5 bases. Germline V lookup: CDR1 SNHLY, CDR2 FYNNEI.

This TCR came from a man in his forties or fifties with Graves' hyperthyroidism. The chain has TRBV2 and TRBJ2-5; 14 positions match TRBD2. What was sequenced was blood. The CDR3: CASRPGTSGRRGETQYF. The DNA of the CDR3 is TGTGCCAGCAGACCCGGGACTAGCGGGAGAAGGGGCGAGACCCAGTACTTC.